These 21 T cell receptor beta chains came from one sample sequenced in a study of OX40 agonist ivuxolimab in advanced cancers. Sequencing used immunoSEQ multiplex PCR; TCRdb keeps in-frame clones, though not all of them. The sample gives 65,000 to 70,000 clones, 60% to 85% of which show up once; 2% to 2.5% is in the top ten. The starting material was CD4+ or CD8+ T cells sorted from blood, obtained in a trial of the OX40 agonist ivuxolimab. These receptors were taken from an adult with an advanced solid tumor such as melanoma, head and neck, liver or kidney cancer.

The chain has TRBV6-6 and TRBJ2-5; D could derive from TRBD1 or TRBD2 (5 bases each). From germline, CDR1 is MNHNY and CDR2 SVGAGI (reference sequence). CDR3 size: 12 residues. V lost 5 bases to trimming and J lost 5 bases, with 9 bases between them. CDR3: CASSAGTETQYF. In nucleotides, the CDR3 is TGTGCCAGCAGTGCTGGGACGGAGACCCAGTACTTC.

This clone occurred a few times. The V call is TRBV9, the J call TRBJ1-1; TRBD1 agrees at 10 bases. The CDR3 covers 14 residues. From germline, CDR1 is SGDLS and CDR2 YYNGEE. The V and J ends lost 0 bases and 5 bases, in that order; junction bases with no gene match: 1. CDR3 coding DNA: TGTGCCAGCAGCGTAGGGACAGGGGGAACTGAAGCTTTCTTT. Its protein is CASSVGTGGTEAFF.

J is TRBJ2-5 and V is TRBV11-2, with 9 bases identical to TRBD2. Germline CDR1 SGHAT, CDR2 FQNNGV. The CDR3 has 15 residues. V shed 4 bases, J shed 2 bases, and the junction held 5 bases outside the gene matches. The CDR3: CASSSRGGLQETQYF. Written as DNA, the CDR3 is TGTGCCAGCAGCTCGCGGGGGGGACTTCAAGAGACCCAGTACTTC.

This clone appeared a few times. The CDR3 DNA follows: TGCAGCGTTGAAAGGGGGACAGGCGCGAACACTGAAGCTTTCTTT. This translates into CSVERGTGANTEAFF. The rearrangement uses TRBV29-1 and TRBJ1-1; 8 bases fit TRBD1. Germline V CDR1 and CDR2: SQVTM, ANQGSEA. V dropped 2 bases and J dropped 1; count of bases not matched to a gene: 6. The CDR3 covers 15 residues.

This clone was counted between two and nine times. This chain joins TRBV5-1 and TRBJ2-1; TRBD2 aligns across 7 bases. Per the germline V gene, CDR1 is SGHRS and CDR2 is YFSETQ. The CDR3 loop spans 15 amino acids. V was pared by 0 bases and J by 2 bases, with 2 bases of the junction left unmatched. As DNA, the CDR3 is TGCGCCAGCAGCTTGGGTGGACTAGCCTACAATGAGCAGTTCTTC. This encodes CASSLGGLAYNEQFF. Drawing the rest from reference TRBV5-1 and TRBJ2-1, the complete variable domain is KAGVTQTPRYLIKTRGQQVTLSCSPISGHRSVSWYQQTPGQGLQFLFEYFSETQRNKGNFPGRFSGRQFSNSRSEMNVSTLELGDSALYLCASSLGGLAYNEQFFGPGTRLTVL.

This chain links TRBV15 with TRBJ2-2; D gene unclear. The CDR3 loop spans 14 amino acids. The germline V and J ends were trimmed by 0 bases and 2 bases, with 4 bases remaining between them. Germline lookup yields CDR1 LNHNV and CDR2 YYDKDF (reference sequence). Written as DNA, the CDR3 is TGTGCCACCAGCAGAGACCTCAACACCGGGGAGCTGTTTTTT. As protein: CATSRDLNTGELFF.

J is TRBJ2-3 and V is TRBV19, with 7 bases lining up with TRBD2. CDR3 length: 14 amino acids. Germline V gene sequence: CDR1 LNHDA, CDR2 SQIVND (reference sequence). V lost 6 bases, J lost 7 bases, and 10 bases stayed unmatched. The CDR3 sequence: CASSNAVAGNTQYF. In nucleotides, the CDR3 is TGTGCCAGTAGCAATGCGGTAGCGGGTAATACGCAGTATTTT. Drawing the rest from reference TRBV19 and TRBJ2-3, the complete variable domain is DGGITQSPKYLFRKEGQNVTLSCEQNLNHDAMYWYRQDPGQGLRLIYYSQIVNDFQKGDIAEGYSVSREKKESFPLTVTSAQKNPTAFYLCASSNAVAGNTQYFGPGTRLTVL.

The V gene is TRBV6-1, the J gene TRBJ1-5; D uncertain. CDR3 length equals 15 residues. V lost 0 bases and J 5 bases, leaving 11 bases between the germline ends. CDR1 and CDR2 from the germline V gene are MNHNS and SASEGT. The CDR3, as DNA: TGTGCCAGCAGTGAAGCGGGGTGGAGCTATCAGCCCCAGCATTTT. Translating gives CASSEAGWSYQPQHF.

In nucleotides, the CDR3 is TGTGCCAGTATGCAAGCGGACGGCTACAATCAGCCCCAGCATTTT. It translates to CASMQADGYNQPQHF. This rearrangement joins TRBV19 to TRBJ1-5; no definite D call. This CDR3 region has 15 residues. Between the trimmed V and J ends, which lost 7 bases and 3 bases, there was a span of 16 bases. Germline CDR1 reads LNHDA; CDR2 reads SQIVND (reference sequence).

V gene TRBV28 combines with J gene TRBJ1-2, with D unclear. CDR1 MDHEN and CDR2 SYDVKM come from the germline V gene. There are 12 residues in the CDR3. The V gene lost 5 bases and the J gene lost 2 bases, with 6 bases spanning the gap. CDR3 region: CASSEKNYGYTF. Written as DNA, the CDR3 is TGTGCCAGCAGTGAAAAGAACTATGGCTACACCTTC.

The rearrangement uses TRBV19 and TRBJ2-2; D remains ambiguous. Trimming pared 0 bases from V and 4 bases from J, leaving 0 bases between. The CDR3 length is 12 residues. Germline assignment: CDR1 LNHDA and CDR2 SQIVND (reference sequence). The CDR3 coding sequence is TGTGCCAGTAGTATAGACACCGGGGAGCTGTTTTTT. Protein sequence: CASSIDTGELFF.

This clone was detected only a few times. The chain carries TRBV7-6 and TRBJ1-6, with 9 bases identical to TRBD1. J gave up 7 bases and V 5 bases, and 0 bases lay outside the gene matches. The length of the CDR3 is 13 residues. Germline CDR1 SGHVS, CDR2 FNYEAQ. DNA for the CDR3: TGTGCCAGCAGCGGACAGGGGAATTCACCCCTCCACTTT. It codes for CASSGQGNSPLHF.

The CDR3 DNA follows: TGCGCCAGCAGCGTCGGGTCTCCGCCGGCCGGGGAGCTGTTTTTT. Encoded protein: CASSVGSPPAGELFF. The chain joins TRBV5-1 to TRBJ2-2; D gene uncertain. CDR1 is SGHRS and CDR2 is YFSETQ in the germline V gene. V was shortened by 4 bases and J by 6 bases, with 16 bases between the two germline ends. The CDR3 is made up of 15 amino acids.

The CDR3: CASSSTYEQYF. For the CDR3, the DNA is TGCGCCAGCAGCTCCACATACGAGCAGTACTTC. The chain couples TRBV5-1 to TRBJ2-7; D remains unclear. With 3 bases removed from V and 4 bases from J, the gap between germline ends came to 5 bases. Germline V CDR1 and CDR2: SGHRS, YFSETQ. This CDR3 is built from 11 residues. The variable domain in full, completed from reference TRBV5-1 and TRBJ2-7, reads KAGVTQTPRYLIKTRGQQVTLSCSPISGHRSVSWYQQTPGQGLQFLFEYFSETQRNKGNFPGRFSGRQFSNSRSEMNVSTLELGDSALYLCASSSTYEQYFGPGTRLTVT.

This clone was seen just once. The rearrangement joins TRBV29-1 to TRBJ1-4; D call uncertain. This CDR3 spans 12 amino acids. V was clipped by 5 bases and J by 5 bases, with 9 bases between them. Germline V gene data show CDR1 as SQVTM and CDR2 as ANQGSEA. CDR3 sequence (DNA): TGCAGCGTTCGCGGTCAAAATGAAAAACTGTTTTTT. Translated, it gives CSVRGQNEKLFF.

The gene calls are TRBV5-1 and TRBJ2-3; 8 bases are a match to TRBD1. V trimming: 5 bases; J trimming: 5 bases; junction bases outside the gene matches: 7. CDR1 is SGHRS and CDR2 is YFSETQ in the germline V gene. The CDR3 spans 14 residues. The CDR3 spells CASRSQGAGDTQYF. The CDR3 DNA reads TGCGCCAGCAGAAGCCAGGGGGCCGGAGATACGCAGTATTTT.

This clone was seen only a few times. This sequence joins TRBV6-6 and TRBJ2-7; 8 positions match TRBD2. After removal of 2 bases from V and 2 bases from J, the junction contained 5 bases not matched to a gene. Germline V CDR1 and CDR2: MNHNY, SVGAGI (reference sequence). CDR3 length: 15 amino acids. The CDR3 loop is CASSYTGGGAYEQYF. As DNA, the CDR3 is TGTGCCAGCAGTTACACCGGGGGGGGAGCCTACGAGCAGTACTTC.

The CDR3 DNA sequence: TGTGCCAGCAGTCCAGTCGTCCTAGCCAAAAACATTCAGTACTTC. Protein: CASSPVVLAKNIQYF. V usage is TRBV7-2 and J usage is TRBJ2-4; D not certain. CDR1 is SGHTA, CDR2 FQGNSA, per germline. Trimming took off 6 bases at V and 0 bases at J, with 12 bases between the two ends. The CDR3 spans 15 residues.

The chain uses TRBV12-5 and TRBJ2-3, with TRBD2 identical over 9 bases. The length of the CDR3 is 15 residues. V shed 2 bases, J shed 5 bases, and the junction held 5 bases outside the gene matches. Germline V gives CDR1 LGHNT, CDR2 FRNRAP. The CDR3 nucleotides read TGTGCTAGTGGTTTGAAGGCGGGGGGGCTAGATACGCAGTATTTT. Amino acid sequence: CASGLKAGGLDTQYF.

The CDR3 is CASSMRETGGTDTQYF. CDR3 nucleotides: TGTGCCAGTAGCATGAGGGAGACAGGGGGAACAGATACGCAGTATTTT. The chain has TRBV19 and TRBJ2-3, with 9 bases that match TRBD1. The CDR3 is 16 amino acids. Trimming took 6 bases from V and 3 from J; bases not matched to a gene: 10. Per germline, CDR1 LNHDA and CDR2 SQIVND (reference sequence).

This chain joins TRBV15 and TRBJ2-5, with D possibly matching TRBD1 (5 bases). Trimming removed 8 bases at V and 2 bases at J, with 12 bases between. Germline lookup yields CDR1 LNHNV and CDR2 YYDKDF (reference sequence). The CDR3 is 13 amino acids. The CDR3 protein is CATQRQTQETQYF. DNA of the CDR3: TGTGCCACCCAACGACAGACTCAAGAGACCCAGTACTTC.